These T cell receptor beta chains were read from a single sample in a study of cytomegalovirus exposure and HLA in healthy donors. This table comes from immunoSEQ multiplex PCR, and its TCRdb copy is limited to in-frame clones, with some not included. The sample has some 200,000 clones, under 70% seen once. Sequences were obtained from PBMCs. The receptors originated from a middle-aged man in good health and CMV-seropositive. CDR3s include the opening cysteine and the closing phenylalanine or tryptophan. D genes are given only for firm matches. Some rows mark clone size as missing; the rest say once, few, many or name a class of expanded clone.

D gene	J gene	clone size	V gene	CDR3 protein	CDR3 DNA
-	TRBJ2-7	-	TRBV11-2	CASSQRSSRQSYEQYF	TGTGCCAGCAGCCAAAGGTCCAGCCGACAGTCCTACGAGCAGTACTTC
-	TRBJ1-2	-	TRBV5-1	CASSPRGHRDGYTF	TGCGCCAGCAGCCCCCGGGGACATCGGGACGGCTACACCTTC
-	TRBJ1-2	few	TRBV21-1	CPQGPYGYTF	TGTCCCCAGGGGCCCTATGGCTACACCTTC
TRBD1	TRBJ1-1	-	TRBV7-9	CASSFGTGTGLYTEAFF	TGTGCCAGCAGCTTTGGGACCGGGACAGGGTTGTACACTGAAGCTTTCTTT
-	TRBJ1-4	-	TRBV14	CASSRGTVRTAKNEKLFF	TGTGCCAGCAGCCGGGGTACGGTCCGGACAGCGAAAAATGAAAAACTGTTTTTT
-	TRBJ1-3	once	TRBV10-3	CAISSPQEGNTIYF	TGTGCCATCAGTTCTCCCCAAGAGGGAAACACCATATATTTT
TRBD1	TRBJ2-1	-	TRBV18	CASSPGTVLNEQFF	TGTGCCAGCTCACCCGGGACAGTACTTAATGAGCAGTTCTTC
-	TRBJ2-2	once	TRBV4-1	CASSPGDTTGELFF	TGCGCCAGCAGTCCAGGGGATACCACCGGGGAGCTGTTTTTT
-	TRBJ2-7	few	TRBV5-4	CASSLDRSSYEQYF	TGTGCCAGCAGCTTGGACAGAAGCTCCTACGAGCAGTACTTC
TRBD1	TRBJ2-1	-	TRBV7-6	CASSPGQGASYNEQFF	TGTGCCAGCAGCCCAGGACAGGGGGCCTCCTACAATGAGCAGTTCTTC
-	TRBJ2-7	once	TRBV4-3	CASSPQRDTLAGSSYEQYF	TGCGCCAGCAGCCCCCAGAGGGACACGCTGGCTGGGAGCTCCTACGAGCAGTACTTC
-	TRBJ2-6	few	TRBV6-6	CASSLQISGANVLTF	TGTGCCAGCAGTTTACAGATCTCTGGGGCCAACGTCCTGACTTTC
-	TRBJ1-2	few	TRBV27	CASRSLGHYGYTF	TGTGCCAGCAGGTCCCTGGGGCACTATGGCTACACCTTC
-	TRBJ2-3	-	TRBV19	CASSIDFEGVADTQYF	TGTGCCAGTAGTATAGATTTTGAGGGAGTGGCAGATACGCAGTATTTT
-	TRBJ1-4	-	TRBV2	CASGRNRAGNEKLFF	TGCGCCAGCGGTCGTAACAGGGCGGGTAATGAAAAACTGTTTTTT
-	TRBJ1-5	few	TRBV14	CASSHRGECQPQHF	TGTGCCAGCAGCCACCGGGGGGAGTGTCAGCCCCAGCATTTT
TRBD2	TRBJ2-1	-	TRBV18	CASSPASGGAREQFF	TGTGCCAGCTCACCGGCTAGCGGGGGGGCAAGGGAGCAGTTCTTC
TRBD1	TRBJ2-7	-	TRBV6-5	CASSGAHRQGLYF	TGTGCCAGCAGTGGTGCTCATAGACAGGGGCTATACTTC
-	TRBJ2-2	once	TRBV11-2	CASSPIRSAGELFF	TGTGCCAGCAGTCCGATTAGGAGTGCCGGGGAGCTGTTTTTT
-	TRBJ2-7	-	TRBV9	CASSPYDTSYEQYF	TGTGCCAGCAGCCCTTACGACACCTCCTACGAGCAGTACTTC
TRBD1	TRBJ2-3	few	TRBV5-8	CASSGTGSSTDTQYF	TGTGCCAGCAGCGGGACAGGGTCATCCACAGATACGCAGTATTTT
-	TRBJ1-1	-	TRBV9	CASSARHLNTEAFF	TGTGCCAGCAGCGCCCGACATCTCAACACTGAAGCTTTCTTT
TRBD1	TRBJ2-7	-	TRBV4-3	CASSQGQLTGNEQYF	TGCGCCAGCAGCCAAGGACAACTGACAGGGAACGAGCAGTACTTC
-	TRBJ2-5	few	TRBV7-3	CASSWTPGGTQYF	TGTGCCAGCAGCTGGACGCCCGGAGGGACCCAGTACTTC
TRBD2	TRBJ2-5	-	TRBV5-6	CASSLGLAGVRETQYF	TGTGCCAGCAGCTTGGGGCTGGCGGGGGTGCGGGAGACCCAGTACTTC
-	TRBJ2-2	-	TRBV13	CASRPVGGLVTGELFF	TGTGCCAGCAGACCCGTTGGAGGGTTAGTCACCGGGGAGCTGTTTTTT
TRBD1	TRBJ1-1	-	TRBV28	CASSLLRQGGTEAFF	TGTGCCAGCAGTTTATTAAGACAGGGTGGCACTGAAGCTTTCTTT
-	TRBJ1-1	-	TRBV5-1	CASSLGGTTMNTEAFF	TGCGCCAGCAGCTTGGGTGGGACTACTATGAACACTGAAGCTTTCTTT
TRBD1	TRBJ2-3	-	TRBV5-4	CASSLGQGAADTQYF	TGTGCCAGCAGCTTGGGACAGGGGGCCGCAGATACGCAGTATTTT
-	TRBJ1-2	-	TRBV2	CASGAQANYGYTF	TGTGCCAGCGGGGCGCAAGCTAACTATGGCTACACCTTC
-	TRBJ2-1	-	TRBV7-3	CASSLSGYNEQFF	TGTGCCAGCAGCTTAAGCGGGTACAATGAGCAGTTCTTC
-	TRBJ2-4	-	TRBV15	CATSPQGSPIAKNIQYF	TGTGCCACCAGCCCTCAGGGTTCTCCTATAGCCAAAAACATTCAGTACTTC
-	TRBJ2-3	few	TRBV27	CASSSRQGTDTQYF	TGTGCCAGCAGTTCCCGACAGGGCACAGATACGCAGTATTTT
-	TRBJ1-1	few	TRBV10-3	CAISLRSTSNTEAFF	TGTGCCATCAGTCTCCGATCGACATCGAACACTGAAGCTTTCTTT
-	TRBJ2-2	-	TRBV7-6	CASSLDGQGQPGELFF	TGTGCCAGCAGCTTAGACGGGCAGGGTCAGCCCGGGGAGCTGTTTTTT
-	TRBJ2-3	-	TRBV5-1	CASSLGGLADTQYF	TGCGCCAGCAGCTTGGGGGGACTTGCAGATACGCAGTATTTT
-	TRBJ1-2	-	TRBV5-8	CASSLRLGAGYGYTF	TGTGCCAGCAGCTTGCGTCTGGGGGCTGGCTATGGCTACACCTTC
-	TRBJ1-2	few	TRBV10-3	CATKLEPSPNYGYTF	TGTGCCACCAAGTTGGAGCCAAGCCCTAACTATGGCTACACCTTC
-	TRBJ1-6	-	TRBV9	CASGTDYNSPLHF	TGTGCCAGCGGCACAGATTATAATTCACCCCTCCACTTT
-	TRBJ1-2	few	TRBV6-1	CASSDQGLGYTF	TGTGCCAGCAGTGATCAGGGGTTGGGCTACACCTTC
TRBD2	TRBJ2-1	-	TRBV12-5	CASGLGGLAYNEQFF	TGTGCTAGTGGTTTGGGCGGACTAGCTTACAATGAGCAGTTCTTC
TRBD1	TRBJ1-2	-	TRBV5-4	CASSAGQGAAYYGYTF	TGTGCCAGCAGCGCGGGACAGGGGGCTGCGTACTATGGCTACACCTTC
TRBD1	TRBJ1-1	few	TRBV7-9	CSSSLPPGRGQRNTEAFF	TGTTCCAGCAGCTTACCCCCCGGCAGGGGGCAACGGAACACTGAAGCTTTCTTT
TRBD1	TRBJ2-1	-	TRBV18	CASSPPGQGANEQFF	TGTGCCAGCTCACCACCTGGACAGGGGGCAAATGAGCAGTTCTTC
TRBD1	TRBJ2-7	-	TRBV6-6	CASSHSRDSPEQYF	TGTGCCAGCAGTCACTCGAGGGACAGCCCCGAGCAGTACTTC
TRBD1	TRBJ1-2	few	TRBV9	CASSAGGANYGYTF	TGTGCCAGCAGCGCAGGGGGCGCTAACTATGGCTACACCTTC